Presented here are 17 T cell receptor beta chains from one specimen sequenced in a study of blood T cell repertoires in COVID-19. Here immunoSEQ multiplex PCR was the method, and the copy in TCRdb shows in-frame clones only, minus some. This table has 130,000 or so clones, just over 85% appearing once. Sequenced sample: peripheral blood. The receptors come from an older woman with acute or convalescent COVID-19.

The V call is TRBV2, the J call TRBJ1-5; no reliable D call. V lost 3 bases to trimming and J lost 1 base, with 7 bases between them. CDR1 and CDR2 (germline): SNHLY, FYNNEI. The CDR3 is made up of 14 amino acids. CDR3 protein: CASSDRQSNQPQHF. The CDR3 nucleotides read TGTGCCAGCAGTGACAGGCAAAGCAATCAGCCCCAGCATTTT.

This clone was found once. The chain couples TRBV7-2 to TRBJ2-7, with D possibly matching TRBD2 (5 bases). The CDR3 is 15 amino acids. Deletions cut 3 bases from V and 4 bases from J, with 16 bases between. Germline values: CDR1 SGHTA, CDR2 FQGNSA. CDR3: CASSFSALLAYEQYF. The CDR3, as DNA: TGTGCCAGCAGCTTCTCAGCCCTCCTAGCATACGAGCAGTACTTC.

The chain has TRBV7-9 and TRBJ2-7; D possibly corresponds to TRBD2 (6 bases). Per the germline V gene, CDR1 is SEHNR and CDR2 is FQNEAQ (reference sequence). The V end lost 1 base, the J end lost 3 bases, and 13 bases lay between the germline ends. This CDR3 is 15 amino acids long. CDR3 bases: TGTGCCAGCAGCTTAGAGTTTCGGGGGATCTACGAGCAGTACTTC. Protein product: CASSLEFRGIYEQYF.

The genes are TRBV10-3 and TRBJ2-7; weak D call: TRBD2 (5 bases). V shed 8 bases and J shed 3 bases, with 20 bases lying between them. The CDR3 spans 15 residues. Germline CDR1 and CDR2: ENHRY and SYGVKD. This chain's CDR3 is CAIRSSAVRNYEQYF. DNA for the CDR3: TGTGCCATCCGGTCCTCAGCGGTAAGAAACTACGAGCAGTACTTC.

The CDR3 is CASSFGGAGYGYTF. CDR3 DNA: TGTGCCAGCAGCTTCGGGGGTGCTGGTTATGGCTACACCTTC. The rearrangement uses TRBV7-2 and TRBJ1-2, with D possibly being TRBD1 (5 bases). The CDR3 length is 14 residues. The V end lost 3 bases, the J end lost 5 bases, and 13 bases lay between the germline ends. The V gene's germline CDR1 is SGHTA and CDR2 FQGNSA.

V is TRBV28 and J is TRBJ2-5; D might be TRBD1 (5 bases). V was cut by 5 bases and J by 2 bases, with 15 bases left in between. The germline gives CDR1 MDHEN, CDR2 SYDVKM. The CDR3 covers 15 residues. The CDR3 spells CASSPAGPAQETQYF. The DNA for the CDR3 is TGTGCCAGCAGTCCCGCAGGGCCAGCACAAGAGACCCAGTACTTC.

The rearrangement joins TRBV27 to TRBJ1-6; the match to TRBD1 covers 8 bases. The V gene's germline CDR1 is MNHEY and CDR2 SMNVEV (reference sequence). This CDR3 is 15 amino acids long. V was clipped by 5 bases and J by 9 bases; unmatched bases: 9. CDR3 bases: TGTGCCAGCAGTACCCGACAGGGGATCGGTTCACCCCTCCACTTT. Amino acids: CASSTRQGIGSPLHF.

The J gene is TRBJ1-1, the V gene TRBV7-3, with D perhaps matching TRBD1 (6 bases). Germline-derived CDR1 and CDR2 are SGHTA and FQGTGA. The CDR3 has 15 residues. Trimming shortened V by 5 bases and J by 1 base, and 14 bases separated the two germline ends. Written as DNA, the CDR3 is TGTGCCAGCAGCCCCACAGGGCTGGGGAACACTGAAGCTTTCTTT. It yields the protein CASSPTGLGNTEAFF.

The chain employs TRBV19 and TRBJ1-1; perhaps TRBD1 as D (5 bases). The CDR3 has 13 residues. Germline assignment: CDR1 LNHDA and CDR2 SQIVND (reference sequence). V was pared by 9 bases and J by 6 bases, with 17 bases between. CDR3 residues: CASQSQGVSEAFF. DNA of the CDR3: TGTGCCAGCCAGTCGCAGGGTGTTTCTGAAGCTTTCTTT.

This clone has only one observation. The chain carries TRBV27 and TRBJ2-7; 9 nucleotides agree with TRBD2. CDR1 and CDR2 from the germline V gene are MNHEY and SMNVEV (reference sequence). With 1 base clipped from V and 4 bases from J, the junction kept 2 bases outside the gene matches. The CDR3 runs 14 residues. The CDR3 spells CASSLLAGVYEQYF. DNA for the CDR3: TGTGCCAGCAGTTTATTAGCGGGAGTTTACGAGCAGTACTTC.

J is TRBJ2-5 and V is TRBV28, with D unclear. V was shortened by 3 bases and J by 2 bases, with 16 bases between the two germline ends. The CDR3 is 16 residues long. Germline CDR1 and CDR2: MDHEN and SYDVKM. The CDR3 loop reads CASSFVLEHLQETQYF. DNA of the CDR3: TGTGCCAGCAGTTTCGTTTTAGAGCATCTACAAGAGACCCAGTACTTC. The full variable domain, rest sourced from reference TRBV28 and TRBJ2-5, is DVKVTQSSRYLVKRTGEKVFLECVQDMDHENMFWYRQDPGLGLRLIYFSYDVKMKEKGDIPEGYSVSREKKERFSLILESASTNQTSMYLCASSFVLEHLQETQYFGPGTRLLVL.

The chain links TRBV3-1 (or the pseudogene TRBV3-2) to TRBJ1-2; the match to TRBD1 covers 7 bases. Germline-derived CDR1 and CDR2 are LGHDT and YNNKEL (reference sequence). This CDR3 spans 13 amino acids. Losses at the gene ends were 1 base for V and 8 bases for J; bases not matched to a gene: 4. The CDR3 region has the DNA TGTGCCAGCAGCCAAGGACAGGGAGGAGGCTACACCTTC. As protein: CASSQGQGGGYTF.

V and J are TRBV28 and TRBJ1-4; possibly TRBD1 for D (5 bases). Germline-derived CDR1 and CDR2 are MDHEN and SYDVKM. V was cut by 6 bases and J by 0 bases, with 8 bases left in between. The CDR3 runs to 14 residues. For the CDR3, the DNA is TGTGCCAGCAGCGGGGGGGCAACTAATGAAAAACTGTTTTTT. It yields the protein CASSGGATNEKLFF.

This clone was seen a few times. V is TRBV6-5 and J is TRBJ1-3, with 7 bases identical to TRBD1. The CDR3 is made up of 15 amino acids. The V segment lost 1 base and the J segment 0 bases; nucleotides outside the gene matches: 0. Per germline, CDR1 MNHEY and CDR2 SVGAGI. The CDR3: CASSYWDSSGNTIYF. In DNA, the CDR3 is TGTGCCAGCAGTTACTGGGACAGCTCTGGAAACACCATATATTTT.

J is TRBJ1-1 and V is TRBV25-1, with D perhaps matching TRBD1 (6 bases). Looked up from germline, CDR1 is MGHDK and CDR2 is SYGVNS. The CDR3 is 11 amino acids. Trimming shortened V by 3 bases and J by 7 bases, and 6 bases separated the two germline ends. The CDR3, as DNA: TGTGCCAGCAGTGAGGACAGTGAAGCTTTCTTT. It encodes CASSEDSEAFF. Full variable domain (missing parts from reference TRBV25-1 and TRBJ1-1): EADIYQTPRYLVIGTGKKITLECSQTMGHDKMYWYQQDPGMELHLIHYSYGVNSTEKGDLSSESTVSRIRTEHFPLTLESARPSHTSQYLCASSEDSEAFFGQGTRLTVV.

This chain joins TRBV9 and TRBJ2-3, with a tentative D call TRBD1 (6 bases). The V gene lost 0 bases and the J gene lost 6 bases, with 14 bases spanning the gap. The CDR3 consists of 15 residues. CDR1 and CDR2 (germline): SGDLS, YYNGEE. The CDR3 DNA reads TGTGCCAGCAGCGTAGGGGGGCTAGCTGGCGATACGCAGTATTTT. Encoded protein: CASSVGGLAGDTQYF.

As for this clone: Other DNA sequences in this specimen translate into the identical CDR3. J is TRBJ1-1 and V is TRBV11-2; D remains ambiguous. Germline values: CDR1 SGHAT, CDR2 FQNNGV. The CDR3 has 15 residues. Trimming stripped 1 base from V and 0 bases from J, with 9 bases between. CDR3: CASSLVGGLNTEAFF. CDR3 in DNA: TGTGCCAGCAGCTTAGTCGGCGGTTTGAACACTGAAGCTTTCTTT.